Here is one T cell receptor (beta chain) with its context. Its antigen target is currently unknown. Base quality data are lacking; no much larger clone is found one base away. This record comes from a study of blood T cell repertoires in COVID-19 (dated by TCRdb to the early 2020s). A note on the overall study: Samples from collaborators originated in the United States, Italy and Spain and spanned both the acute and convalescent phases of COVID-19. Where HLA class I and class II types were available, the types were taken from metadata supplied by the sample provider, not from assay-based typing. Deeply sampled blood TCRbeta repertoires from subjects exposed to, actively infected with, or recovered from COVID-19 were included in the dataset. The repertoires were made available in a free public database intended to serve as a resource for research on the immune response to SARS-CoV-2. Nearly every sample came with metadata listing a de-identified subject ID, COVID-19 status, age in years and sex. The prospective study material was composed of cDNA or gDNA derived from T cells, B-cell-depleted T cells, or PBMCs. The samples were drawn from two sources: the first 160 participants of the ongoing ImmuneRACE study, and 1,254 subjects contributed by 6 global collaborators. The study at large found these results: How much clinical and demographic metadata was included differed by source and by participant, and the metadata was provided uncurated.

The CDR3 contains 14 residues, cysteine and phenylalanine counted. CDR3 DNA only is kept here, 42 bases in frame from base 1. V is pruned by 6 bases and J by 4 bases, leaving 8 bases of the junction without a gene match. The germline V gene yields MNHEY for CDR1 and SVGAGI for CDR2. In Seattle, one collaborating source enrolled patients while the infection was active and tracked those patients longitudinally over the course of disease. Each collaborating institution followed its own protocols to collect whole blood in K2EDTA tubes. For TCRbeta analysis, collaborators shipped samples in one of three forms: frozen whole blood, isolated PBMCs, or DNA extracted from either of those sample types. TCRbeta CDR3 regions were amplified from genomic DNA using the immunoSEQ Assay, a bias-controlled multiplex PCR. In the paper's pipeline: The number of nucleated cells in each sample was estimated from the amplification of reference gene primers within the assay. Sequence reads were collapsed and filtered to measure the absolute abundance of every unique TCRbeta CDR3 rearrangement. For each sample, productive Simpson clonality was calculated by taking the square root of Simpson's diversity index across productive rearrangements. The table comes from immuneACCESS by way of TCRdb, which keeps in-frame sequences with V and J called. Part of the clones is missing from these tables; in studies checked, under half for an unresolved V gene and the rest for unknown reasons. The D gene and trimming were derived from the DNA, and the V and J assignments and clone size from that table. Here the sample has 150,000 to 200,000 clones; more than 80% occur a single time. The biggest ten clones account for just under 2% of the sample.

The V gene is TRBV6-5 and the J gene is TRBJ1-2; the junction holds 7 bases that match TRBD1. The source material was peripheral blood. The receptor comes from a woman aged 60 to 75 with COVID-19, enrolled during active disease. Here the CDR3 is given as CASRTWGQLYGYTF. Here is the DNA: TGTGCCAGCAGAACTTGGGGACAGCTCTATGGCTACACCTTC.